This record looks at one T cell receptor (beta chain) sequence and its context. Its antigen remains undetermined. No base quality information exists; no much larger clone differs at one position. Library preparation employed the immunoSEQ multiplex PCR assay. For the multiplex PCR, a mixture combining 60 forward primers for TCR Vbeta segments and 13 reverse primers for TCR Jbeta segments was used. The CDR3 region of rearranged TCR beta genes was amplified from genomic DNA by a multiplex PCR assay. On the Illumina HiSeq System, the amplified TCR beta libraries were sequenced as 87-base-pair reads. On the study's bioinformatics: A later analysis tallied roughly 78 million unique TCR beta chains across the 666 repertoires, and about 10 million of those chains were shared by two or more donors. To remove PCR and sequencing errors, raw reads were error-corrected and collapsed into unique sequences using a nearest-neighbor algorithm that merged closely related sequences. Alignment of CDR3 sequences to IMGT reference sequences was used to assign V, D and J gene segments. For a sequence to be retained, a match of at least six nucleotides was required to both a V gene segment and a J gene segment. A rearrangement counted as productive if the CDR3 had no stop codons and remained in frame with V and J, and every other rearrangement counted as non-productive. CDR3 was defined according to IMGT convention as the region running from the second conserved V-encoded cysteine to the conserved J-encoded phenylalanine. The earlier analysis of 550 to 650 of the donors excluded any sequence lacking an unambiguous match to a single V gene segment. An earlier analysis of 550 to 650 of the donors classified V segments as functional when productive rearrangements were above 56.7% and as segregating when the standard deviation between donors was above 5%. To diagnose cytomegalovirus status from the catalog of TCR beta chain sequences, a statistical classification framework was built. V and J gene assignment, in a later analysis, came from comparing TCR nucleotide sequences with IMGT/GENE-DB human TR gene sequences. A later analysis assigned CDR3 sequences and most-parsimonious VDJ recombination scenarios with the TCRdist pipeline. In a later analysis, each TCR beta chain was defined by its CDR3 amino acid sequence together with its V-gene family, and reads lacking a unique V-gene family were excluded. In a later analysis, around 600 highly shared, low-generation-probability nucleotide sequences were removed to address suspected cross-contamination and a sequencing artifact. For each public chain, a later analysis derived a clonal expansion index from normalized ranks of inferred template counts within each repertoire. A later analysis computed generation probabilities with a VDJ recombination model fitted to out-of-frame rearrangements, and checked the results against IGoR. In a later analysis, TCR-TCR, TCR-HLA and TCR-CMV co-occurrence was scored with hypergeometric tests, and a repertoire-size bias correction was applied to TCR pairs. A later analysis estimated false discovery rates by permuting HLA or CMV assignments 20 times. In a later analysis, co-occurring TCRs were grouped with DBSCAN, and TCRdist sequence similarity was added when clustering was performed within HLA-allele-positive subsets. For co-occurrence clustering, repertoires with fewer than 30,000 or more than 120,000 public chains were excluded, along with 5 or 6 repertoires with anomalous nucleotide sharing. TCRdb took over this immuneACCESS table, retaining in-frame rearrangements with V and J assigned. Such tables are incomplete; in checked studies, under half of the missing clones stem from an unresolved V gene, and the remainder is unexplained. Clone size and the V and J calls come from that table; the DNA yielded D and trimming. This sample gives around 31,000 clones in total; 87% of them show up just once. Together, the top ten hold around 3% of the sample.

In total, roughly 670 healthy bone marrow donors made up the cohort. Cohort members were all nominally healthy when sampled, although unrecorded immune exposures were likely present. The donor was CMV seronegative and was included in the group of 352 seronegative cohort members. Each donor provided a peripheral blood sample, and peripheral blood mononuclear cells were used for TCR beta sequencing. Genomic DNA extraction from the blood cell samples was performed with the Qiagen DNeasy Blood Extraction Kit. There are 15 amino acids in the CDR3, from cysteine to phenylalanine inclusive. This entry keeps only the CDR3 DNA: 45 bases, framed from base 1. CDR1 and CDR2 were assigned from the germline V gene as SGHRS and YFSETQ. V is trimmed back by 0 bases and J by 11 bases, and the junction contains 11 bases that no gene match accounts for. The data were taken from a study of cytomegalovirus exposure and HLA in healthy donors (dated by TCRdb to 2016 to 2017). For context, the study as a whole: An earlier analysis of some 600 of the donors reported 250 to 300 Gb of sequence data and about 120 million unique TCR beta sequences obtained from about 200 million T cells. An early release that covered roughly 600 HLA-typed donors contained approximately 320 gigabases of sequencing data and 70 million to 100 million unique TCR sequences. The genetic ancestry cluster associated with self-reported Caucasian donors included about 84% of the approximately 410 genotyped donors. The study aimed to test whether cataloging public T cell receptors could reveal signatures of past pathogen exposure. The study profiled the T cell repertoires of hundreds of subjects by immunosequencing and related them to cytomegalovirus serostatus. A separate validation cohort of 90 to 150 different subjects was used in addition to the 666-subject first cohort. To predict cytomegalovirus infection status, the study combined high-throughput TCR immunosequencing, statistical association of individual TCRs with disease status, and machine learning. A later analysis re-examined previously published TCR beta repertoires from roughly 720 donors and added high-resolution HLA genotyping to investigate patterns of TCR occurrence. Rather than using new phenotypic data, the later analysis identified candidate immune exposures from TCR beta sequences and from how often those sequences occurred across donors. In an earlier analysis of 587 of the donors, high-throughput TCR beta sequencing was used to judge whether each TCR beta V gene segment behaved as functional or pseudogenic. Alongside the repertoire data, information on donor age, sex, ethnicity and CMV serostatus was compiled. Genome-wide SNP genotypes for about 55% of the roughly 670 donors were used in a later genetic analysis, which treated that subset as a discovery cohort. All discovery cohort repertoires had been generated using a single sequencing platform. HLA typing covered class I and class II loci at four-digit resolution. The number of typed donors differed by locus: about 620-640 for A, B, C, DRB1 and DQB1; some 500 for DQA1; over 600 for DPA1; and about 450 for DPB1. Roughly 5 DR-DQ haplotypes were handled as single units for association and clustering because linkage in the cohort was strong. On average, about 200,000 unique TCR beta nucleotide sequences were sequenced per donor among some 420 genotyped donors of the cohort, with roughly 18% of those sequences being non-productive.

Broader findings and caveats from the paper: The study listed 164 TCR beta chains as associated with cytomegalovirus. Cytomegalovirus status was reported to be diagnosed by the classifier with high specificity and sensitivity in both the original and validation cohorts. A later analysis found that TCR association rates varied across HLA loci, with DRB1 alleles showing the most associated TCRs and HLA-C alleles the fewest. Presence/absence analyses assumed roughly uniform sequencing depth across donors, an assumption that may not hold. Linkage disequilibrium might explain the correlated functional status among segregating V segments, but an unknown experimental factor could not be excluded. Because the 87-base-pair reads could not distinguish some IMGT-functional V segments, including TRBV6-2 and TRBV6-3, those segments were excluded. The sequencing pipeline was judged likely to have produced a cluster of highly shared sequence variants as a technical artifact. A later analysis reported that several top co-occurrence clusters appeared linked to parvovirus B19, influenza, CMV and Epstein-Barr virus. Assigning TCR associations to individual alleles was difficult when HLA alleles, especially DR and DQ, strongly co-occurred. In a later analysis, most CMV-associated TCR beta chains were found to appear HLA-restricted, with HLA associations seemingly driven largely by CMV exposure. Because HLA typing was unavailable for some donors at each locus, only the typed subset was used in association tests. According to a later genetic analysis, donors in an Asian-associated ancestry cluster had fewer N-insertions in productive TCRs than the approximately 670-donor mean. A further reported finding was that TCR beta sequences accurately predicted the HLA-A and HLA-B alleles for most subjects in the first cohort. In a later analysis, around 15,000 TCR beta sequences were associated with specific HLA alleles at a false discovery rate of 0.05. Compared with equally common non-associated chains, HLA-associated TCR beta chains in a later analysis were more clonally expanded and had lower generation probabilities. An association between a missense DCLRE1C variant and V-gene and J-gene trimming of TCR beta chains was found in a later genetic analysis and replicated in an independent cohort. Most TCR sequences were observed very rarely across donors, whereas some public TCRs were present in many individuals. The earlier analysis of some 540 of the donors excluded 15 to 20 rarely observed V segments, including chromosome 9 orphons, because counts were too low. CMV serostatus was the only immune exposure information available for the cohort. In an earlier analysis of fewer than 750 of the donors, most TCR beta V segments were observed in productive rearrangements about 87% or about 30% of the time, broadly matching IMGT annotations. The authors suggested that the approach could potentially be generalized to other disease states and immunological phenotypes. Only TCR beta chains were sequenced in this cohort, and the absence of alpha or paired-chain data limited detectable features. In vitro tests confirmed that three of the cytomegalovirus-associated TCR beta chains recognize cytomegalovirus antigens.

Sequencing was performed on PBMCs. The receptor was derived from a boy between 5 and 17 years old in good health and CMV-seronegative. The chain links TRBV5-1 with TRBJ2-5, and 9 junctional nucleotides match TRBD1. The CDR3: CASSLDTGTGMLQYF. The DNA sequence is TGCGCCAGCAGCTTGGACACCGGGACAGGGATGCTTCAGTACTTC. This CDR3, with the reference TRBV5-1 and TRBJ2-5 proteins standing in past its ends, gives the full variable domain KAGVTQTPRYLIKTRGQQVTLSCSPISGHRSVSWYQQTPGQGLQFLFEYFSETQRNKGNFPGRFSGRQFSNSRSEMNVSTLELGDSALYLCASSLDTGTGMLQYFGPGTRLLVL.